This T cell receptor beta chain was captured by sequencing in a study of blood T cell repertoires in COVID-19. For the study at large: Material from acute and convalescent COVID-19 was sourced from the United States, Italy and Spain.

Those designated as exposed participants met a COVID-19 case within 2 weeks before study entry. Sequencing used immunoSEQ multiplex PCR; TCRdb keeps in-frame clones, though not all of them. Counted here are 350,000 to 450,000 clones, roughly 90% occurring once; the ten biggest clones make up 0.86%. Trimming removed 5 bases at V and 0 bases at J, with 9 bases between. CDR3 length: 14 residues. Germline V gene sequence: CDR1 SGHRS, CDR2 YFSETQ. This TCR was sampled from a woman in her 40s who had been exposed to COVID-19. The chain combines TRBV5-1 with TRBJ1-3; D possibly corresponds to TRBD1 (6 bases). The material sequenced was PBMCs or T cells enriched from blood (not recorded which). CDR3 region: CASRSDSSGNTIYF. The CDR3, as DNA: TGCGCCAGCAGGTCGGACAGCTCTGGAAACACCATATATTTT. Filled out from reference TRBV5-1 and TRBJ1-3, the complete variable domain reads KAGVTQTPRYLIKTRGQQVTLSCSPISGHRSVSWYQQTPGQGLQFLFEYFSETQRNKGNFPGRFSGRQFSNSRSEMNVSTLELGDSALYLCASRSDSSGNTIYFGEGSWLTVV.